The present TCR beta chain was sequenced within a study of CD8+ T cells in alopecia areata. The CDR3 consists of 11 residues. Germline loops: CDR1 LNHNV, CDR2 YYDKDF (reference sequence). V lost 8 bases to trimming and J lost 7 bases, with 9 bases between them. Once RNA had been extracted, it was reverse transcribed into cDNA to act as the sequencing template. Using immunoSEQ multiplex PCR, the repertoire was profiled, and TCRdb retains in-frame clones only, with some absent. This sample has about 110,000 clones; roughly 64% occur once, and the top ten carry 20% to 25%. General study results and limits: Clarity of TCR sharing across patients fell short of that in mice, possibly HLA-related. Researchers report lesional scalp, most notably alopecia totalis/universalis, outstripped normal scalp in clonality. Tissue-resident alphabeta T cells belonging to normal skin likewise get sequenced within scalp specimens.

A FACSAria was used to sort CD4+ and CD8+ T cells. These cells came from PBMCs. On this clone: Its matching antigen is unknown.

The V call is TRBV15, the J call TRBJ1-5; possibly TRBD1 for D (6 bases). The TCR was taken from a human donor in good health. Sequencing input: CD8+ T cells sorted from blood. Written as DNA, the CDR3 is TGTGCCACCCCAGGGGACCAGCCCCAGCATTTT. Its protein is CATPGDQPQHF.